This T cell receptor (beta chain) came from a study of neurological immune-mediated disorders. Findings and caveats of the study: The study found the most TCR clonal expansion in HTLV-1-associated myelopathy and the least in multiple sclerosis, below healthy controls.

TCRdb processed the 5' RACE reads anew with MiXCR; each CDR3 protein has one entry. Here the sample spans about 33,000 distinct CDR3 sequences, around 1.5% being singletons. This clonotype was picked up many times. Its antigen is not known. Between the trimmed V and J ends, which lost 6 bases and 0 bases, there was a span of 8 bases. Germline CDR1 DFQATT, CDR2 SNEGSKA (reference sequence). The CDR3 length is 13 residues. 2 million PBMCs stored at -80 C were the source of the unsorted libraries. The V call is TRBV20-1, the J call TRBJ1-4; D is unresolved. Material for sequencing was PBMCs. The sequence derives from a woman younger than 45 with multiple sclerosis. The CDR3 coding sequence is TGCAGTGCCCAAACTCCAACTAATGAAAAACTGTTTTTT. Its translation is CSAQTPTNEKLFF.